This T cell receptor (beta chain) was documented in a study of blood T cell repertoires in COVID-19. Study information: Samples came from the United States, Italy and Spain, spanning acute and convalescent COVID-19. PBMCs, B-cell-depleted T cells, or T cells were the source of the cDNA or gDNA that made up the material.

Original analysis: Cell counts per sample came from amplifying reference gene primers. Here immunoSEQ multiplex PCR was the method, and the copy in TCRdb shows in-frame clones only, minus some. That table supplies the V and J calls and clone size; D and trimming were determined from the DNA. The sample shows about 75,000 clones, roughly nine tenths of them seen only once. Material: peripheral blood. The receptor's source is a human donor in a cohort sampled during active COVID-19.

The CDR3 nucleotides read TGCGCCAGCAGCTTACAGACTAGCCTCTCCTACAATGAGCAGTTCTTC. This sequence encodes CASSLQTSLSYNEQFF. The chain employs TRBV5-1 and TRBJ2-1; 7 bases match TRBD2. The CDR3 contains 16 residues. From germline, CDR1 is SGHRS and CDR2 YFSETQ. The J segment lost 0 bases and the V segment lost 2 bases, leaving 5 bases of the junction unmatched.